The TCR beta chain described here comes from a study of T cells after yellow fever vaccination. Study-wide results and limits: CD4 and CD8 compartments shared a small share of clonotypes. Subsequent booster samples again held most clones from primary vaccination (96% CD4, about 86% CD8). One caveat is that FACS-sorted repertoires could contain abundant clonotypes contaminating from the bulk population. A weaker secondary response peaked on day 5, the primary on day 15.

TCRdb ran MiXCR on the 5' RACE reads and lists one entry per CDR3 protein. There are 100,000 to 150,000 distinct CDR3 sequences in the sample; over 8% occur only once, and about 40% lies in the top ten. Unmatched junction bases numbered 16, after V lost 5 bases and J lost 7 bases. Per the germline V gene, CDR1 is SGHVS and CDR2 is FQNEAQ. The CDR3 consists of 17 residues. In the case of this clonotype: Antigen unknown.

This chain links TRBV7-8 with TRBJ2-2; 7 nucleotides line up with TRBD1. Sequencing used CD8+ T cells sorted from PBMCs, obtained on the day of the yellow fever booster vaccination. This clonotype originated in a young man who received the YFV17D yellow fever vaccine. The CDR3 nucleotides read TGTGCCAGCAGCCGGCAGGGCTACGACAGGGCGGACGGGGAGCTGTTTTTT. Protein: CASSRQGYDRADGELFF.